This entry lists 9 T cell receptor beta chains sequenced from one sample in a study of T-cell reconstitution after alpha-beta-depleted transplantation in children. Unique molecular identifiers were incorporated when the TCRbeta library was constructed. A single record per CDR3 protein comes from TCRdb applying MiXCR to the PCR reads. The sample shows a few hundred thousand distinct CDR3 sequences, roughly an eighth of them seen only once. The specimen comprised PBMCs from the stem cell graft donor, sampled from the stem cell graft. Source of these receptors: a human donor who donated a stem cell graft to a child with combined immunodeficiency.

The J gene is TRBJ2-1, the V gene TRBV5-1; D may match TRBD1 or TRBD2 (5 bases each). The germline CDR1 and CDR2 sequences are SGHRS and YFSETQ. CDR3 size: 15 residues. Between the trimmed V and J ends, which lost 4 bases and 6 bases, there was a span of 17 bases. In nucleotides, the CDR3 is TGCGCCAGCAGCGGGCCGGGACCCTTCGTCAATGAGCAGTTCTTC. Its translation: CASSGPGPFVNEQFF.

This clonotype was found many times. One end of the junction fails to match germline, which may point to a read error. The gene calls are TRBV12-3 or TRBV12-4 and TRBJ2-3; D gene ambiguous. The CDR3 loop spans 13 amino acids. The CDR3 protein is CASSFPGTDTQYF. CDR3 nucleotide sequence: TGCGCCAGCAGCTTCCCGGGCACAGATACGCAGTATTTT.

The chain combines TRBV7-9 with TRBJ2-7, with 12 bases lining up with TRBD2. Germline V lookup: CDR1 SEHNR, CDR2 FQNEAQ (reference sequence). The length of the CDR3 is 16 residues. J lost 0 bases, V lost 5 bases, and 5 bases had no gene match. The CDR3 is CASSKGTSGPSYEQYF. The CDR3 nucleotides are TGTGCCAGCAGCAAAGGGACTAGCGGGCCCTCCTACGAGCAGTACTTC.

V and J are TRBV7-9 and TRBJ1-3; D is uncertain. Per the germline V gene, CDR1 is SEHNR and CDR2 is FQNEAQ (reference sequence). CDR3 size: 13 residues. V was shortened by 5 bases and J by 5 bases, with 10 bases between the two germline ends. The CDR3 sequence is CASSPQTRNTIYF. The CDR3 coding sequence is TGTGCCAGCAGCCCCCAGACCCGAAACACCATATATTTT. Full variable domain (missing parts from reference TRBV7-9 and TRBJ1-3): DTGVSQNPRHKITKRGQNVTFRCDPISEHNRLYWYRQTLGQGPEFLTYFQNEAQLEKSRLLSDRFSAERPKGSFSTLEIQRTEQGDSAMYLCASSPQTRNTIYFGEGSWLTVV.

J is TRBJ2-3 and V is TRBV4-3, with a tentative D call TRBD2 (6 bases). This CDR3 comprises 15 residues. V shed 4 bases and J shed 0 bases, with 11 bases lying between them. CDR1 and CDR2 from the germline V gene are LGHNA and YSLEER. Written as DNA, the CDR3 is TGCGCCAGCAGCCGGCTGGGGGGTAGCACAGATACGCAGTATTTT. As protein: CASSRLGGSTDTQYF.

The J gene is TRBJ1-6, the V gene TRBV20-1; D is uncertain. V lost 0 bases and J lost 7, with 10 bases in between. This CDR3 is 14 amino acids long. Germline V gene lookup returns CDR1 DFQATT and CDR2 SNEGSKA (reference sequence). The chain's CDR3 is CSARDLHSNSPLHF. The CDR3, as DNA: TGCAGTGCTAGAGATCTTCATTCCAATTCACCCCTCCACTTT.

This clonotype appeared a few times. This sequence joins TRBV11-2 and TRBJ2-3; perhaps TRBD2 as D (5 bases). Between the trimmed V and J ends, which lost 4 bases and 3 bases, there was a span of 14 bases. This CDR3 spans 15 amino acids. Per the germline V gene, CDR1 is SGHAT and CDR2 is FQNNGV. The CDR3 DNA reads as TGTGCCAGCAGCTCCTGGGGAGAAGGAACAGATACGCAGTATTTT. The encoded protein is CASSSWGEGTDTQYF. The full variable domain, completed using reference TRBV11-2 and TRBJ2-3, is EAGVAQSPRYKIIEKRQSVAFWCNPISGHATLYWYQQILGQGPKLLIQFQNNGVVDDSQLPKDRFSAERLKGVDSTLKIQPAKLEDSAVYLCASSSWGEGTDTQYFGPGTRLTVL.

In its sample, this clonotype was seen a few times. V usage is TRBV25-1 and J usage is TRBJ2-1; D is possibly TRBD2 (6 bases). The germline gives CDR1 MGHDK, CDR2 SYGVNS. V was cut by 0 bases and J by 2 bases, with 14 bases left in between. This CDR3 has 17 amino acids. The CDR3 DNA is TGTGCCAGCAGTGAATACCTCACGGGAGTCCCCTACAATGAGCAGTTCTTC. This sequence encodes CASSEYLTGVPYNEQFF.

This rearrangement joins TRBV13 to TRBJ2-1, with 8 bases that match TRBD2. Per germline, CDR1 PRHDT and CDR2 FYEKMQ (reference sequence). CDR3 size: 16 residues. V lost 3 bases, J lost 5 bases, and 9 bases stayed unmatched. In nucleotides, the CDR3 is TGTGCCAGCAGCTTGGAGAGCGGGAGTGCTAACAATGAGCAGTTCTTC. This sequence encodes CASSLESGSANNEQFF.